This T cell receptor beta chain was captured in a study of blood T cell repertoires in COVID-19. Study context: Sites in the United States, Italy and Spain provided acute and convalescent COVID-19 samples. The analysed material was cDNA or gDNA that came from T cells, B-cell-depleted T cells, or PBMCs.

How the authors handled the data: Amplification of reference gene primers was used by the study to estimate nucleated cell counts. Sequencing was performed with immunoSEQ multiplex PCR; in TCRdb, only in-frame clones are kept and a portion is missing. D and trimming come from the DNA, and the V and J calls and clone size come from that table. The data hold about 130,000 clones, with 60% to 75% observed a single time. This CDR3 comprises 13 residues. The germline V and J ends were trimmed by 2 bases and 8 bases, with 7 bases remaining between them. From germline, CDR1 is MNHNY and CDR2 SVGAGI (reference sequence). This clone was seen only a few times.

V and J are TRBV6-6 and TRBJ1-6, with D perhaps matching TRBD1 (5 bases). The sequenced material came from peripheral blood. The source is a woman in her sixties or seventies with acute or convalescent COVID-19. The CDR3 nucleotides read TGTGCCAGCAGTTACGGCAGGGATTCACCCCTCCACTTT. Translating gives CASSYGRDSPLHF.